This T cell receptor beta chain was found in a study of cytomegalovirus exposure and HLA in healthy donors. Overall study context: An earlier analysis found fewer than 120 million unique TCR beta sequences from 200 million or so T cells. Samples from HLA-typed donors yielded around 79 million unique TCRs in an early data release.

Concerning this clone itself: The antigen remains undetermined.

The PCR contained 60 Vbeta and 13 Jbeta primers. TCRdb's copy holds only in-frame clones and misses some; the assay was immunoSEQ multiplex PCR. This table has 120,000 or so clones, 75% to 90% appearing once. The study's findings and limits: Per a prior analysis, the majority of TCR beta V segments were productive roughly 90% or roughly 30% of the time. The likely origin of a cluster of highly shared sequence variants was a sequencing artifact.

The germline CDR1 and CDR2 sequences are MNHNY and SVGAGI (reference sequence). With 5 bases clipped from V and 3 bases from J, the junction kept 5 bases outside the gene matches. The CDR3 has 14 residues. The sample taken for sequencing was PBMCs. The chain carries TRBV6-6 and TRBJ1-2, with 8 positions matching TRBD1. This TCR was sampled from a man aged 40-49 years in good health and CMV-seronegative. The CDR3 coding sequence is TGTGCCAGCAGTACGACAGGGGAGGACTATGGCTACACCTTC. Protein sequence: CASSTTGEDYGYTF.